Below, 8 T cell receptor beta chains from the same sample are listed, as sequenced in a study of tumor-infiltrating lymphocytes in primary liver carcinoma. The template, 500 ng total RNA, yielded TCR beta cDNA made with a constant-region primer. Construction of TCR beta libraries relied on three successive nested multiplex PCR rounds employing slightly modified ARM-PCR. A C-beta reverse primer and TRBV1-TRBV30 forward primers served in each of the first two PCR rounds, at about 10 cycles apiece. Each CDR3 protein is one row after TCRdb ran MiXCR on the multiplex PCR reads. The sample contains 320,000 or so distinct CDR3 sequences, 50% to 70% of which appear only once. Researchers drew blood RNA from unsorted whole blood and extracted germline DNA as well. Sequencing was done on a sample of peripheral blood. The source of these receptors is a man aged 35 to 55 with primary liver carcinoma and hepatitis B virus infection.

With regard to this clonotype: Germline and junction disagree at one end, which may indicate a read error. The gene calls are TRBV29-1 and TRBJ1-1, with D perhaps TRBD1 (6 bases). Germline V gene data show CDR1 as SQVTM and CDR2 as ANQGSEA. The CDR3 runs 12 residues. The CDR3 nucleotides are TGCAGCGTTAGGGGGAGGGACACTGAAACTTTCTTT. Translation: CSVRGRDTETFF.

In the case of this clonotype: Its ends do not fully match the called genes, so a read error is possible. This chain connects TRBV20-1 to TRBJ2-3; either TRBD1 or TRBD2 may supply D (5 bases each). CDR3 size: 12 residues. Germline-derived CDR1 and CDR2 are DFQATT and SNEGSKA (reference sequence). CDR3 sequence reads: CSAPGTPDTPYF. The CDR3 DNA reads as TGCAGTGCTCCCGGGACCCCAGATACGCCGTATTTT.

A few counts support this clonotype. V gene TRBV18 combines with J gene TRBJ2-2; D unclear. In germline, CDR1 is KGHSH, CDR2 LQKENI. The V end was cut by 0 bases, the J end by 5 bases, with 10 bases between. The CDR3 is made up of 15 amino acids. The CDR3 loop is CASSPPAFSTGELFF. As DNA, the CDR3 is TGTGCCAGCTCACCACCTGCCTTTTCGACCGGGGAGCTGTTTTTT.

This clonotype showed up just a few times. This chain joins TRBV7-8 and TRBJ2-2, with 10 nucleotides matching TRBD1. V shed 3 bases, J shed 8 bases, and the junction held 6 bases outside the gene matches. The germline gives CDR1 SGHVS, CDR2 FQNEAQ. The CDR3 is 15 residues long. CDR3 in amino acids: CASSLTGGGTGELFF. Here the CDR3 DNA reads TGTGCCAGCAGCTTGACAGGGGGCGGCACAGGGGAGCTGTTTTTT.

Concerning this clonotype: Germline and junction disagree at one end, which may indicate a read error. The chain recombines TRBV7-9 with TRBJ2-1, with no clear D. The length of the CDR3 is 16 residues. From germline, CDR1 is SEHNR and CDR2 FQNEAQ (reference sequence). Here the CDR3 DNA reads TGTGCCAGCAGCTTAGAGTCCGGGTTCTCCTACAATGATCAGTTCTTC. Translation: CASSLESGFSYNDQFF. Filled out from reference TRBV7-9 and TRBJ2-1, the complete variable domain reads DTGVSQNPRHKITKRGQNVTFRCDPISEHNRLYWYRQTLGQGPEFLTYFQNEAQLEKSRLLSDRFSAERPKGSFSTLEIQRTEQGDSAMYLCASSLESGFSYNDQFFGPGTRLTVL.

About this clonotype itself: It is likely a read error, because the conserved phenylalanine at the end of the CDR3 is missing. The rearrangement uses TRBV11-2 and TRBJ2-3; TRBD2 matches 7 bases. The CDR3 runs 15 residues. Germline assignment: CDR1 SGHAT and CDR2 FQNNGV. Trimming took 6 bases from V and 2 from J; bases not matched to a gene: 8. CDR3 nucleotides: TGTGCCAGCAGAGGGGCTAGCGGAGACACAGATACGCAGTATTCT. It translates to CASRGASGDTDTQYS.

This clonotype was seen only a few times. The rearrangement uses TRBV7-9 and TRBJ2-7, with TRBD1 matching 7 bases. The germline V gene has CDR1 SEHNR and CDR2 FQNEAQ (reference sequence). The CDR3 runs 16 residues. The junction had 9 bases not matched to a gene; V was cut back by 4 bases and J by 0 bases. The CDR3 coding sequence is TGTGCCAGCAGCTCCATGGGCAGGGGGTTCTCCTACGAGCAGTACTTC. The encoded protein is CASSSMGRGFSYEQYF.

This clonotype was recorded at least ten times. The V and J genes are TRBV6-1 and TRBJ1-2, with D hard to call. The CDR3 contains 13 residues. Germline CDR1 is MNHNS and CDR2 is SASEGT. V was shortened by 2 bases and J by 5 bases, with 9 bases between the two germline ends. The CDR3 DNA reads as TGTGCCAGCAGTGAACGAGGGCCTTATGGCTACACCTTC. Encoded protein: CASSERGPYGYTF.